This T cell receptor beta chain was sequenced in a study of blood T cells in healthy people across ages. Caucasian, healthy and from Russia, the donors were aged between 6 and 90. A word on this clonotype: Its antigen is unknown.

Study-wide results and caveats: Roughly linear declines in TCR beta diversity per million T cells occurred with age.

Alongside a J-beta primer mix, a sample-barcoded 5' primer served in a second PCR lasting about 7 to 12 cycles. One entry per CDR3 protein results from TCRdb running MiXCR on the 5' RACE reads. The table lists over 950,000 distinct CDR3 sequences, 30% to 40% of them singletons, with about an eighth in the top ten. The sequenced sample consisted of blood. The receptor was derived from a man aged 18 to 35 in good health.

CDR3: CASSPQRMGGETQYF. The CDR3 DNA reads as TGTGCCAGCTCACCACAGCGGATGGGAGGAGAGACCCAGTACTTC. The chain combines TRBV18 with TRBJ2-5, with D possibly TRBD2 on 6 matching bases. V lost 1 base and J lost 4, with 13 bases in between. Germline V gene data show CDR1 as KGHSH and CDR2 as LQKENI. The CDR3 sequence is 15 residues long. Together with reference TRBV18 and TRBJ2-5, the CDR3 gives the full variable domain: NAGVMQNPRHLVRRRGQEARLRCSPMKGHSHVYWYRQLPEEGLKFMVYLQKENIIDESGMPKERFSAEFPKEGPSILRIQQVVRGDSAAYFCASSPQRMGGETQYFGPGTRLLVL.